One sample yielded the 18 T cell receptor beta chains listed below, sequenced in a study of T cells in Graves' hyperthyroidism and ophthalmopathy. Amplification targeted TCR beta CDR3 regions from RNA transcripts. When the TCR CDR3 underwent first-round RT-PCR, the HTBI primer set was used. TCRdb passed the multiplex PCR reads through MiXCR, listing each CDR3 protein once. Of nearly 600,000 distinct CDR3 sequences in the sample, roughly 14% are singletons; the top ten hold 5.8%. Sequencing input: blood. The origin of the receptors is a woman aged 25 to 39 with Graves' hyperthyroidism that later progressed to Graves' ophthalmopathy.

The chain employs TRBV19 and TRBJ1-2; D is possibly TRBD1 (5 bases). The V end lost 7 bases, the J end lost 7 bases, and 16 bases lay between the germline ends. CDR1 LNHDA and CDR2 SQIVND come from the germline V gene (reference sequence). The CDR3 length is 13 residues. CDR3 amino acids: CASTPPTGVGYTF. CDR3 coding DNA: TGTGCCAGTACCCCTCCGACGGGGGTTGGCTACACCTTC.

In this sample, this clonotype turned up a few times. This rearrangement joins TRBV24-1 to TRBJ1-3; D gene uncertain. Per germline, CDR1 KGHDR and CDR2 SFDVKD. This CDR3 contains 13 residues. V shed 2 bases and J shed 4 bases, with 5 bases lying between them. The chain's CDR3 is CATSDSTGNTIYF. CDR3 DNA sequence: TGTGCCACCAGTGATTCCACAGGAAACACCATATATTTT.

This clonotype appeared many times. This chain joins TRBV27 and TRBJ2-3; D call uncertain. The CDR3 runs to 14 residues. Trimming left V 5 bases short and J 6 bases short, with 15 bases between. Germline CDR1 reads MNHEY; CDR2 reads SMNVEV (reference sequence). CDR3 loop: CASSPRIVSDTQYF. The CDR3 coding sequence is TGTGCCAGCAGTCCCCGTATAGTGTCCGATACGCAGTATTTT.

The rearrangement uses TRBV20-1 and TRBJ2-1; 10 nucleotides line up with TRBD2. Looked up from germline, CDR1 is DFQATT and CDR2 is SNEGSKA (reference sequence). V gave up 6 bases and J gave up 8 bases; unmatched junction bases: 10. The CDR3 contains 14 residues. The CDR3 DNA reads TGCAGTGCCCGAGGGGGAGCGGGAGGGCATGAGCAGTTCTTC. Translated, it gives CSARGGAGGHEQFF.

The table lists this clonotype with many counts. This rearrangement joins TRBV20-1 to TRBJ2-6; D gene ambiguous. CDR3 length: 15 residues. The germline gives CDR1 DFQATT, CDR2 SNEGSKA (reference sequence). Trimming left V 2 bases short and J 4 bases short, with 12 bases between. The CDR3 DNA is TGCAGTGCTAGAAGTATGGGAACCGGGGCCAACGTCCTGACTTTC. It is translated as CSARSMGTGANVLTF.

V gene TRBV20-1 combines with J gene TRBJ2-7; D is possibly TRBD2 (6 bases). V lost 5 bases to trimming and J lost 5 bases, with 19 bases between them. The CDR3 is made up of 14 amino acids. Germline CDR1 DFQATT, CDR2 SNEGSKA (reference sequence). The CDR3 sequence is CSAAPGTPDNEQYF. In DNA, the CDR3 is TGCAGTGCTGCTCCCGGGACTCCTGATAACGAGCAGTACTTC.

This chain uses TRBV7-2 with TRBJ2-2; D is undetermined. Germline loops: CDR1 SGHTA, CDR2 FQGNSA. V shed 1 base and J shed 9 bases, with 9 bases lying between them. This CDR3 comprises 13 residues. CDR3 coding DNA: TGTGCCAGCAGCTTAGTTTCGTTTAGGGAGCTGTTTTTT. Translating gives CASSLVSFRELFF.

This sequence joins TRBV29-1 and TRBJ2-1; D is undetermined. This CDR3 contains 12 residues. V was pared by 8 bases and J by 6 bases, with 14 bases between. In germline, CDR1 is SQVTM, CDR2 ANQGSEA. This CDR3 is CSSYQPLNEQFF. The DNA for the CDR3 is TGCAGCTCCTATCAACCTCTCAATGAGCAGTTCTTC.

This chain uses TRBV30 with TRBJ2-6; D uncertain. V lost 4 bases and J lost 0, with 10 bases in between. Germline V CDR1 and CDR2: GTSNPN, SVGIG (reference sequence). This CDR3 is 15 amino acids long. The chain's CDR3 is CAWIAGPSGANVLTF. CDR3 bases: TGTGCCTGGATAGCAGGCCCCTCTGGGGCCAACGTCCTGACTTTC.

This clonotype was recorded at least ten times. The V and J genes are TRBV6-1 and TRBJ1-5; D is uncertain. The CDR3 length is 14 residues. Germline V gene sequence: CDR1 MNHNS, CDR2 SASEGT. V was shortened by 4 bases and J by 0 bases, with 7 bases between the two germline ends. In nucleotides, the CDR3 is TGTGCCAGCAGTGCGACACCTAGCAATCAGCCCCAGCATTTT. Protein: CASSATPSNQPQHF.

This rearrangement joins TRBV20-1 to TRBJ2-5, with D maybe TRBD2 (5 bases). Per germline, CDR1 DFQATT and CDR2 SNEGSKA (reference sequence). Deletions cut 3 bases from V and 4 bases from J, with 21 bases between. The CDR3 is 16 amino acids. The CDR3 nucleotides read TGCAGTGCTAGGCGCGGAGGTGGTGGCGCAACAGAGACCCAGTACTTC. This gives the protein CSARRGGGGATETQYF.

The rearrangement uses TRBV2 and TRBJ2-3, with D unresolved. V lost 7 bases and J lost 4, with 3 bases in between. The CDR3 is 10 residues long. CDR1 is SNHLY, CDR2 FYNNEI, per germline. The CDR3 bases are TGTGCCAGCATGGCAGATACGCAGTATTTT. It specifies CASMADTQYF.

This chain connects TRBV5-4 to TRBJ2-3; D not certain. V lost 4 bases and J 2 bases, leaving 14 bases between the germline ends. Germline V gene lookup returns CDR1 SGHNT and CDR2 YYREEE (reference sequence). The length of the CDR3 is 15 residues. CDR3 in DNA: TGTGCCAGCAGCCCACCGATCGAGGCCACAGATACGCAGTATTTT. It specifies CASSPPIEATDTQYF.

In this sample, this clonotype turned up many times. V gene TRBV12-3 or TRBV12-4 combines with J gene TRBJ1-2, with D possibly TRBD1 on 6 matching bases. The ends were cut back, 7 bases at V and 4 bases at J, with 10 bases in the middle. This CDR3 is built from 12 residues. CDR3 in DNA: TGTGCCAGCAACATGGACAGCTATGGCTACACCTTC. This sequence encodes CASNMDSYGYTF.

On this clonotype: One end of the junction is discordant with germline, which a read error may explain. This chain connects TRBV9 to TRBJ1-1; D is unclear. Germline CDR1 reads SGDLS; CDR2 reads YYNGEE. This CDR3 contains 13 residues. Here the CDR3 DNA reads TGTGCCAGCAGCGTCGGGAGGAGCACTGGAGCTTTCTTT. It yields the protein CASSVGRSTGAFF.

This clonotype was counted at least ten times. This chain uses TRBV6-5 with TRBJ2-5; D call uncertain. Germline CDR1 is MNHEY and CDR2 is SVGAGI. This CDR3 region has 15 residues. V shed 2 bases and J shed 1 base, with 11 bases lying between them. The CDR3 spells CASSYVAKPQETQYF. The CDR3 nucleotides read TGTGCCAGCAGTTACGTAGCCAAGCCCCAAGAGACCCAGTACTTC.

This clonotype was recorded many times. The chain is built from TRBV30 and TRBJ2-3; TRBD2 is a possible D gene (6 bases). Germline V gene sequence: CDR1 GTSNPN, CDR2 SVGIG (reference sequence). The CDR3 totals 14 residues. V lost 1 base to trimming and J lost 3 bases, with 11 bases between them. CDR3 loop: CAWSGEVGTDTQYF. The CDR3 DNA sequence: TGTGCCTGGAGTGGGGAGGTCGGAACAGATACGCAGTATTTT. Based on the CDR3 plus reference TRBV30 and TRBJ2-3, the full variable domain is SQTIHQWPATLVQPVGSPLSLECTVEGTSNPNLYWYRQAAGRGLQLLFYSVGIGQISSEVPQNLSASRPQDRQFILSSKKLLLSDSGFYLCAWSGEVGTDTQYFGPGTRLTVL.

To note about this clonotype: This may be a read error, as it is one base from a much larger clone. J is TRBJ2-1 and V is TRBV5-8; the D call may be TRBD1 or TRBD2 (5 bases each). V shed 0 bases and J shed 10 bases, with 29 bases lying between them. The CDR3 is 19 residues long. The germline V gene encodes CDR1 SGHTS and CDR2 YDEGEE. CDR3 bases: TGTGCCAGCAGCTTGGCCATTACGGTCGGGACGGACTCCACCTACGAGCAGTTCTTC. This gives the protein CASSLAITVGTDSTYEQFF.